This T cell receptor (beta chain) was observed in a study of blood T cell repertoires in COVID-19. Profiling relied on immunoSEQ multiplex PCR, and the TCRdb table lists in-frame clones only, not all of them. The sample holds about 210,000 clones; 70% to 90% are singletons and the top ten take around 13%. V was clipped by 4 bases and J by 9 bases; unmatched bases: 5. This CDR3 has 15 residues. Germline V gene data show CDR1 as LNHDA and CDR2 as SQIVND (reference sequence). The chain couples TRBV19 to TRBJ2-1, with 14 bases that match TRBD2. The clonotype comes from a human donor in a cohort sampled during active COVID-19. The material sequenced was peripheral blood. The CDR3 region is CASSRGLAGEFEQFF. CDR3 sequence (DNA): TGTGCCAGTAGTAGGGGACTAGCGGGAGAGTTTGAGCAGTTCTTC.